The next 11 T cell receptor beta chains were all read from a single sample in a study of cytomegalovirus exposure and HLA in healthy donors. PCR used 60 Vbeta primers and 13 Jbeta primers. Measured with immunoSEQ multiplex PCR; TCRdb has only the in-frame clones, and not every one. The sample has some 120,000 clones; around three quarters are singletons. Material for sequencing was PBMCs. The receptor source for this set is a woman in her fifties or sixties in good health and CMV-seropositive.

This clone was found a few times. This chain links TRBV30 with TRBJ2-3, with 9 bases identical to TRBD2. CDR1 is GTSNPN and CDR2 is SVGIG in the germline V gene (reference sequence). This CDR3 spans 15 amino acids. After removal of 5 bases from V and 3 bases from J, the junction contained 9 bases not matched to a gene. The DNA for the CDR3 is TGTGCCTGGGGGGCTGGGCGGGGGGGAACAGATACGCAGTATTTT. This gives the protein CAWGAGRGGTDTQYF.

This clone turned up a few times. This chain joins TRBV27 and TRBJ2-7; perhaps TRBD2 as D (6 bases). Looked up from germline, CDR1 is MNHEY and CDR2 is SMNVEV (reference sequence). The CDR3 sequence is 17 residues long. Trimming took 5 bases from V and 1 from J, leaving 21 bases between them. CDR3 loop: CASSRGWGERGSYEQYF. The DNA of the CDR3 is TGTGCCAGCAGTAGGGGCTGGGGGGAGAGGGGATCCTACGAGCAGTACTTC.

The chain joins TRBV19 to TRBJ1-1; unclear D gene. CDR3 length: 12 amino acids. Germline V gene lookup returns CDR1 LNHDA and CDR2 SQIVND (reference sequence). Trimming removed 6 bases at V and 1 base at J, with 6 bases between. The CDR3 region has the DNA TGTGCCAGTAGAGAGCAGAACACTGAAGCTTTCTTT. Its protein product is CASREQNTEAFF.

V and J are TRBV11-2 and TRBJ2-2, with 7 bases lining up with TRBD1. J was trimmed by 1 base and V by 5 bases; bases with no gene match: 10. The V gene's germline CDR1 is SGHAT and CDR2 FQNNGV. The CDR3 has 17 amino acids. Here the CDR3 reads CASSERPGQKNTGELFF. The CDR3 DNA follows: TGTGCCAGCAGCGAAAGACCGGGACAGAAGAACACCGGGGAGCTGTTTTTT.

The sample holds a few counts of this clone. V and J are TRBV19 and TRBJ2-1; D possibly corresponds to TRBD1 (6 bases). The CDR3 runs 16 residues. CDR1 is LNHDA and CDR2 is SQIVND in the germline V gene (reference sequence). Trimming removed 3 bases from V and 9 bases from J, with 21 bases in between. DNA for the CDR3: TGTGCCAGTAGTATGGGGTCCAGGGGTGCAGACCCTGAGCAGTTCTTC. It translates to CASSMGSRGADPEQFF.

This clone has only a few counts. V and J are TRBV29-1 and TRBJ1-1; TRBD1 matches 7 bases. Germline loops: CDR1 SQVTM, CDR2 ANQGSEA. This CDR3 comprises 12 residues. V was clipped by 5 bases and J by 1 base; unmatched bases: 1. The DNA of the CDR3 is TGCAGCGTTTGGGACAGGAACACTGAAGCTTTCTTT. Translated, it gives CSVWDRNTEAFF.

This chain uses TRBV7-3 with TRBJ2-1; D may be TRBD2 (6 bases). With 5 bases removed from V and 4 bases from J, the gap between germline ends came to 15 bases. CDR3 length: 15 residues. Germline V lookup: CDR1 SGHTA, CDR2 FQGTGA. CDR3: CASSPPGTGYNEQFF. The CDR3, as DNA: TGTGCCAGCAGCCCCCCCGGGACTGGATACAATGAGCAGTTCTTC.

The chain carries TRBV29-1 and TRBJ2-1, with 8 bases fitting TRBD1. This CDR3 has 12 residues. Germline CDR1 SQVTM, CDR2 ANQGSEA. CDR3 DNA: TGCACCTACCAGGGGGCTTACAATGAGCAGTTCTTC. This encodes CTYQGAYNEQFF.

The chain links TRBV7-9 to TRBJ1-2; 8 bases align to TRBD1. This CDR3 is built from 16 residues. Germline CDR1 reads SEHNR; CDR2 reads FQNEAQ (reference sequence). Germline trimming cut 1 base from V and 0 bases from J; bases unmatched to any gene: 4. The CDR3 loop reads CASSLGDRRANYGYTF. CDR3 bases: TGTGCCAGCAGCTTAGGGGACAGGAGGGCTAACTATGGCTACACCTTC.

The chain has TRBV28 and TRBJ2-5; the match to TRBD1 covers 8 bases. CDR3 length: 15 residues. J lost 5 bases, V lost 4 bases, and 9 bases had no gene match. The germline V gene encodes CDR1 MDHEN and CDR2 SYDVKM. Here the CDR3 DNA reads TGTGCCAGCAGTTCCCCTGGACAGGGAACGGAGACCCAGTACTTC. It codes for CASSSPGQGTETQYF.

This clone has only one observation. This chain connects TRBV7-2 to TRBJ2-7; the match to TRBD2 covers 9 bases. CDR1 is SGHTA, CDR2 FQGNSA, per germline. This CDR3 has 15 amino acids. V lost 8 bases to trimming and J lost 3 bases; unmatched junction nucleotides: 11. CDR3 loop: CASGSIAGVSYEQYF. The CDR3, as DNA: TGTGCCAGCGGATCCATAGCGGGAGTAAGCTACGAGCAGTACTTC.